The T cell receptor (beta chain) described here comes from a study of blood T cell repertoires in COVID-19 (dated by TCRdb to 2020 to 2022). Study-wide context: Collaborator samples came from the United States, Italy and Spain and covered acute and convalescent phases of COVID-19. The prospective study material was composed of cDNA or gDNA derived from T cells, B-cell-depleted T cells, or PBMCs. Subjects who had been exposed to COVID-19, were actively infected with it, or had recovered from it provided the deeply sampled blood TCRbeta repertoires that made up the dataset. The repertoires were released in a freely available public database intended as a resource for research on the immune response to SARS-CoV-2. The samples were drawn from the first 160 participants of the ongoing ImmuneRACE study and from 950 to 1,500 subjects provided by 6 global collaborators. The sample metadata nearly always contained a de-identified subject ID, COVID-19 status, age in years and sex. HLA class I and class II types, where available, came from metadata supplied by the sample provider rather than from assay-based typing. General conclusions and limits of the study: How much clinical and demographic metadata was included differed by source and by participant, and the metadata was provided uncurated.

In this sample, this clone turned up once. The antigen it recognizes is unknown. No qualities accompany the bases; no much larger clone lies one base away. Each collaborating institution followed its own protocols to collect whole blood in K2EDTA tubes. For TCRbeta analysis, collaborators shipped samples as frozen whole blood, isolated PBMCs, or DNA extracted from either of those sample types. The immunoSEQ Assay, a bias-controlled multiplex PCR, was used to amplify TCRbeta CDR3 regions from genomic DNA. The authors' analysis ran thus. The number of nucleated cells in each sample was estimated from the amplification of reference gene primers within the assay. To quantify the absolute abundance of each unique TCRbeta CDR3 rearrangement, sequence reads were collapsed and filtered. Productive Simpson clonality was computed per sample as the square root of Simpson's diversity index over productive rearrangements. TCRdb limited this immuneACCESS table to in-frame rearrangements with V and J called. A share of clones is missing; checked studies link under half to unresolved V genes, and the rest is unexplained. The V and J calls and clone size come from that table; D and trimming were worked out from the DNA. This sample comprises more than 200,000 clones, approximately 80% of them detected only once. The top ten clones comprise roughly 30% of the sample.

Sequencing was done on a sample of peripheral blood. This TCR derives from a man aged 35 to 55 with acute or convalescent COVID-19.

At the DNA level, the sequence is TGTGCCATCAGCCAGGGGGCTGGTACTGAAGCTTTCTTT. It translates as CAISQGAGTEAFF. The chain is assembled from TRBV10-3 and TRBJ1-1, with 8 bases aligning to TRBD1. From V the trimming removes 6 bases and from J it removes 5 bases, while the gene matches leave 5 bases of the junction unaccounted for. CDR1 and CDR2, per the germline V gene, are ENHRY and SYGVKD. The CDR3 sequence holds 13 residues, the cysteine and phenylalanine included. This entry keeps only the CDR3 DNA: 39 bases, framed from base 1.